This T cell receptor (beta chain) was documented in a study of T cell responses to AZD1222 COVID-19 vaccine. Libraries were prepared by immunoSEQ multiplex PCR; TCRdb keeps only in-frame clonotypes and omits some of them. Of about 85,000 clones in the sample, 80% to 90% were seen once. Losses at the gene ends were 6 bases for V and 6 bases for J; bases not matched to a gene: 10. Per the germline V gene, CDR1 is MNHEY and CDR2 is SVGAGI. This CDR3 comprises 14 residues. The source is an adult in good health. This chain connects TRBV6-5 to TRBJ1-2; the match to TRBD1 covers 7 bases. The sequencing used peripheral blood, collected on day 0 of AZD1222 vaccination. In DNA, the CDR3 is TGTGCCAGCAGGGAGACAGGGAGGACTAATGGCTACACCTTC. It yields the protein CASRETGRTNGYTF.